The present T cell receptor (beta chain) was sequenced within a study of CD8 T cells in ankylosing spondylitis. In making TCR beta libraries, quantitative 5'-RACE with molecular barcodes was used. In TCRdb, the 5' RACE reads were re-called with MiXCR into one record per CDR3 protein. The sample shows roughly 490,000 distinct CDR3 sequences, about 5.7% of them seen only once. The CDR3 is made up of 15 amino acids. With V trimmed by 3 bases and J by 10 bases, 8 bases remained unmatched. This clonotype was counted a few times. Antigen: not known. Study-wide results and limits: Some of the motif variants had earlier been found in reactive arthritis patients' fluid and blood. The study identified a TCR beta motif of under 10 highly homologous variants that appeared characteristic of ankylosing spondylitis blood. Disease-linked clones were reportedly significantly enriched in matched ankylosing spondylitis synovial fluid. CD8+ cells made up the disease-linked clones, which were relatively rare in peripheral blood.

The source of this sequence is a male donor with ankylosing spondylitis. Sequenced input: blood, either unsorted or a sorted T cell fraction (not recorded which). The chain recombines TRBV12-3 or TRBV12-4 with TRBJ2-1; 11 bases match TRBD2. The CDR3 is CASSFLLAGGLEQFF. The CDR3 bases are TGTGCCAGCAGTTTCTTGCTAGCGGGAGGTCTGGAGCAGTTCTTC.